One sample yielded the 15 T cell receptor beta chains listed below, sequenced in a study of T cells in Graves' hyperthyroidism and ophthalmopathy. Authors of the study amplified TCR beta CDR3 regions from RNA transcripts. A set of HTBI primers served as the primers for a first-round RT-PCR of the TCR CDR3. TCRdb recomputed calls from the multiplex PCR reads with MiXCR, one row per CDR3 protein. In the table there are around 350,000 distinct CDR3 sequences, 15% to 20% of which are singletons. Sequenced sample: blood. The origin of the receptors is a young woman with Graves' hyperthyroidism.

This clonotype was seen repeatedly, ten times or more. V gene TRBV7-9 combines with J gene TRBJ2-5, with TRBD2 identical over 7 bases. This CDR3 has 15 residues. Germline CDR1 is SEHNR and CDR2 is FQNEAQ (reference sequence). J was trimmed by 2 bases and V by 6 bases; bases with no gene match: 9. The CDR3 coding sequence is TGTGCCAGCAGTTGGGACCGGCGGGGGCAAGAGACCCAGTACTTC. It is translated as CASSWDRRGQETQYF.

This clonotype was seen repeatedly, ten times or more. J is TRBJ1-1 and V is TRBV4-1, with D perhaps matching TRBD1 (5 bases). This CDR3 is built from 16 residues. The V gene's germline CDR1 is MGHRA and CDR2 YSYEKL. V shed 1 base and J shed 0 bases, with 12 bases lying between them. CDR3: CASSQGPGRMNTEAFF. CDR3 bases: TGCGCCAGCAGCCAAGGACCGGGACGTATGAACACTGAAGCTTTCTTT.

This clonotype was seen at least ten times. CDR3 coding DNA: TGTGCCAGCAGTTACTCGGGGCCCCAAGAGACCCAGTACTTC. Amino acid sequence: CASSYSGPQETQYF. The V and J genes are TRBV6-5 and TRBJ2-5; D perhaps matches TRBD1 (5 bases). Per the germline V gene, CDR1 is MNHEY and CDR2 is SVGAGI. Trimming pared 0 bases from V and 1 base from J, leaving 6 bases between. The CDR3 loop spans 14 amino acids.

This clonotype was seen repeatedly, ten times or more. The chain carries TRBV27 and TRBJ2-5; D perhaps matches TRBD2 (5 bases). Germline lookup yields CDR1 MNHEY and CDR2 SMNVEV (reference sequence). Trimming stripped 2 bases from V and 4 bases from J, with 8 bases between. This CDR3 is 13 amino acids long. The CDR3 DNA is TGTGCCAGCAGTTTAGTCCGGGGAGAGACCCAGTACTTC. Amino acid sequence: CASSLVRGETQYF.

This clonotype was seen ten or more times. This rearrangement joins TRBV12-3 or TRBV12-4 to TRBJ1-2; 7 nucleotides align to TRBD1. J lost 4 bases, V lost 5 bases, and 4 bases had no gene match. The CDR3 is made up of 13 amino acids. The CDR3: CASSGTAPYGYTF. For the CDR3, the DNA is TGTGCCAGCAGTGGGACAGCCCCCTATGGCTACACCTTC.

In this sample, this clonotype turned up many times. V and J are TRBV11-2 and TRBJ2-7; D perhaps matches TRBD2 (6 bases). CDR3 size: 13 residues. Between the trimmed V and J ends, which lost 7 bases and 6 bases, there was a span of 16 bases. Germline values: CDR1 SGHAT, CDR2 FQNNGV. DNA of the CDR3: TGTGCCAGCACCCGTGGAGGGGCAAGCGAGCAGTACTTC. It encodes CASTRGGASEQYF.

In its sample, this clonotype was seen a few times. The chain is built from TRBV18 and TRBJ1-2; D may be TRBD1 (6 bases). The CDR3 spans 15 residues. Trimming pared 2 bases from V and 4 bases from J, leaving 14 bases between. Germline CDR1 and CDR2: KGHSH and LQKENI. In DNA, the CDR3 is TGTGCCAGCTCACCAAGGGGGGAAGGACGCTATGGCTACACCTTC. Its protein is CASSPRGEGRYGYTF.

This clonotype was seen repeatedly, ten times or more. This chain joins TRBV29-1 and TRBJ1-1, with TRBD1 as a possible D gene (5 bases). Germline V lookup: CDR1 SQVTM, CDR2 ANQGSEA. Between the trimmed V and J ends, which lost 7 bases and 7 bases, there was a span of 16 bases. The CDR3 runs to 12 residues. The CDR3 here is CSGGFRGGEAFF. Written as DNA, the CDR3 is TGCAGCGGGGGTTTTCGTGGGGGTGAAGCTTTCTTT.

The V call is TRBV28, the J call TRBJ1-1; 7 bases are a match to TRBD1. The germline V gene encodes CDR1 MDHEN and CDR2 SYDVKM. This CDR3 comprises 14 residues. The J segment lost 4 bases and the V segment lost 5 bases, leaving 7 bases of the junction unmatched. The CDR3 coding sequence is TGTGCCAGCAGTACCACAGGGGTCGTCACTGAAGCTTTCTTT. It specifies CASSTTGVVTEAFF.

This clonotype has a count of ten or more. The chain joins TRBV28 to TRBJ2-5; 13 bases are a match to TRBD2. Trimming at V came to 5 bases and at J to 5 bases, leaving 5 bases not matched to a gene. CDR3 size: 15 residues. CDR1 is MDHEN and CDR2 is SYDVKM in the germline V gene. CDR3 amino acids: CASSGGTSGEETQYF. DNA for the CDR3: TGTGCCAGCAGTGGCGGGACTAGCGGGGAGGAGACCCAGTACTTC.

At least ten counts were recorded for this clonotype. The chain couples TRBV7-2 to TRBJ1-2, with D possibly being TRBD1 (6 bases). The CDR3 length is 14 residues. Trimming left V 0 bases short and J 4 bases short, with 9 bases between. CDR1 and CDR2 from the germline V gene are SGHTA and FQGNSA. CDR3 bases: TGTGCCAGCAGCTTAGCGTCACAGGGCTATGGCTACACCTTC. The encoded protein is CASSLASQGYGYTF.

This clonotype was picked up many times. V and J are TRBV5-1 and TRBJ1-1; maybe TRBD1 (6 bases). V shed 5 bases and J shed 0 bases, with 14 bases lying between them. Germline assignment: CDR1 SGHRS and CDR2 YFSETQ. The CDR3 is 15 residues long. The CDR3: CASRALGGLNTEAFF. The CDR3, as DNA: TGCGCCAGCAGAGCTCTGGGGGGCTTGAACACTGAAGCTTTCTTT.

The chain joins TRBV20-1 to TRBJ2-2, with TRBD2 identical over 14 bases. Germline V lookup: CDR1 DFQATT, CDR2 SNEGSKA (reference sequence). The CDR3 has 16 amino acids. CDR3 amino acids: CCCPGTSGGNTGELFF. CDR3 coding DNA: TGCTGCTGCCCCGGGACTAGCGGGGGGAACACCGGGGAGCTGTTTTTT.

To note about this clonotype: Since a much larger clone is just one base distant, this may be a read error. Given the absence of the conserved phenylalanine or tryptophan at the CDR3 end, a read error is likely. The chain uses TRBV10-3 and TRBJ1-3; a weak D match, TRBD1 (5 bases). V was pared by 8 bases and J by 0 bases, with 14 bases between. Germline assignment: CDR1 ENHRY and CDR2 SYGVKD. This CDR3 spans 15 amino acids. CDR3 nucleotides: TGTGCCATCTCCGGTGGGGCAAGCTCTGGAAACACCATATATGTT. Translated, it gives CAISGGASSGNTIYV.

The chain links TRBV4-1 to TRBJ1-2, with D possibly TRBD1 on 5 matching bases. Germline CDR1 MGHRA, CDR2 YSYEKL. CDR3 length: 17 amino acids. V was clipped by 0 bases and J by 3 bases, with 17 bases between them. The chain's CDR3 is CASSQDGGPVPDYGYTF. In DNA form, the CDR3 reads TGCGCCAGCAGCCAAGATGGGGGTCCCGTACCTGACTATGGCTACACCTTC.